This passage covers 12 T cell receptor beta chains from one sample sequenced in a study of cytomegalovirus exposure and HLA in healthy donors. This PCR relied on a set of 60 Vbeta primers and 13 Jbeta primers. Method: immunoSEQ multiplex PCR; TCRdb's copy keeps in-frame clones and lacks some. Seen here are about 83,000 clones, 70% to 75% observed once, and the top ten hold 4% to 5%. Input material: PBMCs. These receptors were obtained from a man between 60 and 70 years old in good health and CMV-seronegative.

The V and J genes are TRBV19 and TRBJ1-3, with D possibly TRBD1 on 6 matching bases. The CDR3 has 15 amino acids. Germline CDR1 LNHDA, CDR2 SQIVND (reference sequence). The V end lost 5 bases, the J end lost 2 bases, and 13 bases lay between the germline ends. For the CDR3, the DNA is TGTGCCAGTAGTGGCCACCCAGGGGCTGGAAACACCATATATTTT. Translation gives CASSGHPGAGNTIYF.

The V and J genes are TRBV18 and TRBJ1-5, with 8 bases that match TRBD1. The junction had 2 bases not matched to a gene; V was cut back by 3 bases and J by 7 bases. The CDR3 consists of 13 residues. CDR1 is KGHSH and CDR2 is LQKENI in the germline V gene. CDR3 sequence: CASSPDREQPQHF. The CDR3, as DNA: TGTGCCAGCTCACCGGACAGGGAACAGCCCCAGCATTTT.

The rearrangement uses TRBV6-5 and TRBJ2-3; TRBD1 might be the D (5 bases). Germline-derived CDR1 and CDR2 are MNHEY and SVGAGI. The V and J ends lost 5 bases and 1 base respectively, with 7 bases between them. The length of the CDR3 is 13 residues. The DNA for the CDR3 is TGTGCCAGCAGTGAGACAGGCACAGATACGCAGTATTTT. This codes for CASSETGTDTQYF.

The chain recombines TRBV28 with TRBJ2-7, with D perhaps matching TRBD2 (5 bases). From germline, CDR1 is MDHEN and CDR2 SYDVKM. CDR3 length equals 13 residues. V was cut by 1 base and J by 7 bases, with 11 bases left in between. The CDR3 sequence: CASSLLSRGEQYF. Written as DNA, the CDR3 is TGTGCCAGCAGTTTATTGAGTAGAGGGGAGCAGTACTTC.

The chain is built from TRBV7-9 and TRBJ2-3, with D perhaps TRBD2 (6 bases). The CDR3 contains 15 residues. CDR1 SEHNR and CDR2 FQNEAQ come from the germline V gene (reference sequence). V dropped 2 bases and J dropped 0 bases, with 9 bases sitting between them. The CDR3 nucleotides read TGTGCCAGCAGCTTATGGAGGGGTAGCACAGATACGCAGTATTTT. Encoded protein: CASSLWRGSTDTQYF.

Only a few counts were recorded for this clone. The rearrangement joins TRBV5-6 to TRBJ1-5, with TRBD1 matching 7 bases. Germline V gene sequence: CDR1 SGHDT, CDR2 YYEEEE. V lost 2 bases, J lost 6 bases, and 8 bases stayed unmatched. The CDR3 totals 15 residues. The DNA for the CDR3 is TGTGCCAGCAGCTTTGACAGGGAAGAAGGTCAGCCCCAGCATTTT. Amino acid sequence: CASSFDREEGQPQHF.

This chain uses TRBV6-1 with TRBJ1-1; 7 bases are shared with TRBD1. V lost 3 bases to trimming and J lost 7 bases; unmatched junction nucleotides: 14. CDR3 size: 16 residues. Per germline, CDR1 MNHNS and CDR2 SASEGT. CDR3 DNA sequence: TGTGCCAGCAGTGAGGTATCAGGGGGGACCTGGCTTGAAGCTTTCTTT. This sequence encodes CASSEVSGGTWLEAFF.

This clone was found once. V and J are TRBV28 and TRBJ1-3, with 10 bases identical to TRBD1. V trimming: 3 bases; J trimming: 3 bases; junction bases outside the gene matches: 2. Per the germline V gene, CDR1 is MDHEN and CDR2 is SYDVKM. The CDR3 contains 15 residues. CDR3 residues: CASSFRDRGGNTIYF. DNA for the CDR3: TGTGCCAGCAGTTTTCGGGACAGGGGTGGAAACACCATATATTTT. Based on the CDR3 plus reference TRBV28 and TRBJ1-3, the full variable domain is DVKVTQSSRYLVKRTGEKVFLECVQDMDHENMFWYRQDPGLGLRLIYFSYDVKMKEKGDIPEGYSVSREKKERFSLILESASTNQTSMYLCASSFRDRGGNTIYFGEGSWLTVV.

This chain uses TRBV18 with TRBJ1-1, with 7 bases that match TRBD1. V shed 2 bases, J shed 5 bases, and the junction held 2 bases outside the gene matches. Germline CDR1 KGHSH, CDR2 LQKENI. CDR3 length: 13 amino acids. The CDR3 region is CASSPAGGTEAFF. The CDR3 DNA follows: TGTGCCAGCTCACCAGCAGGGGGGACTGAAGCTTTCTTT.

V usage is TRBV6-4 and J usage is TRBJ2-3, with 7 positions matching TRBD2. V was pared by 6 bases and J by 7 bases, with 10 bases of the junction left unmatched. This CDR3 is built from 14 residues. The germline gives CDR1 MRHNA, CDR2 SNTAGT. This chain's CDR3 is CASSAGTTSNTQYF. The DNA for the CDR3 is TGTGCCAGCAGCGCCGGGACTACCTCAAATACGCAGTATTTT.

V usage is TRBV29-1 and J usage is TRBJ2-1; TRBD2 matches at 14 bases. V was clipped by 1 base and J by 3 bases; unmatched bases: 2. Germline CDR1 SQVTM, CDR2 ANQGSEA. There are 16 residues in the CDR3. CDR3 amino acids: CSVEGTSGGNYNEQFF. CDR3 bases: TGCAGCGTTGAAGGGACTAGCGGGGGGAACTACAATGAGCAGTTCTTC.

This chain joins TRBV12-5 and TRBJ2-7; TRBD2 might be the D (5 bases). V gave up 1 base and J gave up 4 bases, with 20 bases separating them. Germline V lookup: CDR1 LGHNT, CDR2 FRNRAP. This CDR3 region has 17 residues. This chain's CDR3 is CASGLGQGGPSQYEQYF. CDR3 coding DNA: TGTGCTAGTGGTTTGGGTCAAGGCGGGCCGAGTCAATACGAGCAGTACTTC. Full variable domain (outside the CDR3, taken from reference TRBV12-5 and TRBJ2-7): DARVTQTPRHKVTEMGQEVTMRCQPILGHNTVFWYRQTMMQGLELLAYFRNRAPLDDSGMPKDRFSAEMPDATLATLKIQPSEPRDSAVYFCASGLGQGGPSQYEQYFGPGTRLTVT.